This T cell receptor beta chain emerged from a study of blood T cell repertoires in COVID-19. Study as a whole: From T cells, B-cell-depleted T cells, or PBMCs came the material, which was cDNA or gDNA.

As processed by the authors: Amplification of reference gene primers provided the estimated nucleated cell counts. TCRdb's table, derived via immunoSEQ multiplex PCR, lists solely in-frame clones and lacks some. The V and J calls and clone size were taken over from that table, and D and trimming were inferred from the DNA. The sample yields 250,000 to 300,000 clones, 85% seen once. The germline V gene encodes CDR1 SGHTA and CDR2 FQGNSA. Trimming took off 6 bases at V and 0 bases at J, with 10 bases between the two ends. The length of the CDR3 is 14 residues. The sample taken for sequencing was peripheral blood. This sequence joins TRBV7-2 and TRBJ2-3, with a possible D match to TRBD1 (5 bases). The TCR was taken from a man aged 45-65 years with active or convalescent COVID-19. The CDR3 DNA follows: TGTGCCAGCAGTGACAGAACTAGCACAGATACGCAGTATTTT. Translated, it gives CASSDRTSTDTQYF.